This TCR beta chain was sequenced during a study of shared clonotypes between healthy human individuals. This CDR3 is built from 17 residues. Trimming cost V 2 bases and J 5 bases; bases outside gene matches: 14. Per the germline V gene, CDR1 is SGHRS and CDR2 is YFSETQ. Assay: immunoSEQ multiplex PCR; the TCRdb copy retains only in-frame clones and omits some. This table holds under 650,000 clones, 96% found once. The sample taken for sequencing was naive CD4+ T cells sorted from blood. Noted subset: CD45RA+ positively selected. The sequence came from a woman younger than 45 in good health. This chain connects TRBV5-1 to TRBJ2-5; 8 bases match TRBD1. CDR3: CASSFLPGQVMRETQYF. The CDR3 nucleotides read TGCGCCAGCAGCTTCCTACCGGGACAGGTGATGAGGGAGACCCAGTACTTC.